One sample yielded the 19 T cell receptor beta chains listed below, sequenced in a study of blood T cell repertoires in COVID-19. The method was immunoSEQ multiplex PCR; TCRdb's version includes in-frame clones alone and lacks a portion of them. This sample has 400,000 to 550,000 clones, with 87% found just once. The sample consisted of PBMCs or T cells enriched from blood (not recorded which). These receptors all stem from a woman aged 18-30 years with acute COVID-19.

This CDR3 is CARETASGGSYNEQFF. The CDR3 DNA reads TGTGCCAGGGAAACAGCTAGCGGGGGGTCATACAATGAGCAGTTCTTC. The J gene is TRBJ2-1, the V gene TRBV3-1 (or the pseudogene TRBV3-2); 11 bases line up with TRBD2. Germline V gene data show CDR1 as LGHDT and CDR2 as YNNKEL (reference sequence). The CDR3 runs to 16 residues. V was pared by 9 bases and J by 4 bases, with 11 bases of the junction left unmatched.

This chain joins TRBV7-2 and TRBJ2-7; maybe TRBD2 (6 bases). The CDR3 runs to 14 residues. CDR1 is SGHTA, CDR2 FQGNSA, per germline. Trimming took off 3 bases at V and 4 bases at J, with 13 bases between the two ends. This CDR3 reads CASSFHGSLYEQYF. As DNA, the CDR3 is TGTGCCAGCAGCTTCCACGGGAGTTTATACGAGCAGTACTTC.

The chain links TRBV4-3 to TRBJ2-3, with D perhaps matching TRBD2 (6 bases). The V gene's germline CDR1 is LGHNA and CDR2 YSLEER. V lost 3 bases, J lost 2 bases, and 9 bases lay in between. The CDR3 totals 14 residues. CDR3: CASSQLADTDTQYF. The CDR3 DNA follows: TGCGCCAGCAGCCAGTTAGCGGACACAGATACGCAGTATTTT.

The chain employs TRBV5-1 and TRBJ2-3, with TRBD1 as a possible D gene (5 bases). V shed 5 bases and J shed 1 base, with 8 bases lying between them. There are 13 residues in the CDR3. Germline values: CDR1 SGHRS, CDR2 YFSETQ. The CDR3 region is CASSQQGTDTQYF. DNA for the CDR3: TGCGCCAGCAGTCAACAGGGCACAGATACGCAGTATTTT.

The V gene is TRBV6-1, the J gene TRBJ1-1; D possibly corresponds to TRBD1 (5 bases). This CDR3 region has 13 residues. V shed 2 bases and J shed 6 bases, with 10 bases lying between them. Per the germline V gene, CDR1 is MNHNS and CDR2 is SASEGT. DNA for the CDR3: TGTGCCAGCAGTGAAAGGCGGGGCCCTGAAGCTTTCTTT. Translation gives CASSERRGPEAFF.

The CDR3 loop reads CASSAYSGRAPNEQFF. CDR3 in DNA: TGTGCCAGCAGCGCTTATAGCGGGAGGGCCCCAAATGAGCAGTTCTTC. The J gene is TRBJ2-1, the V gene TRBV9, with 11 nucleotides matching TRBD2. This CDR3 has 16 residues. CDR1 SGDLS and CDR2 YYNGEE come from the germline V gene. V lost 3 bases, J lost 7 bases, and 9 bases stayed unmatched.

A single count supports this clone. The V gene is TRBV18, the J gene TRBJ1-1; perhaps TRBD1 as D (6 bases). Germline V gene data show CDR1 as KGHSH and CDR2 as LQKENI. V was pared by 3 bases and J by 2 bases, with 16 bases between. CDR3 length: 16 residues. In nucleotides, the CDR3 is TGTGCCAGCTCACCTGGGCTAAGGGGGACAAACACTGAAGCTTTCTTT. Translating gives CASSPGLRGTNTEAFF.

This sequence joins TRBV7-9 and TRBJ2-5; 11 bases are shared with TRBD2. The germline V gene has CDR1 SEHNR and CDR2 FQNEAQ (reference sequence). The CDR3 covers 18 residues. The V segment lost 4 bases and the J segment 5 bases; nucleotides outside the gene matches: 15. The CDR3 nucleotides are TGTGCCAGCAGCTCGGAGATAGCGGGAGGGTCGTTTTGGGAGACCCAGTACTTC. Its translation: CASSSEIAGGSFWETQYF.

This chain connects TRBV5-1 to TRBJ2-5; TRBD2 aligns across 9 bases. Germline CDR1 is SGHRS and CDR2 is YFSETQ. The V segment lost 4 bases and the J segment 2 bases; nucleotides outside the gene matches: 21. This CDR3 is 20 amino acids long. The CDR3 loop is CASSRTPSGLGGRAQETQYF. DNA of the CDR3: TGCGCCAGCAGCCGAACCCCCTCAGGTCTTGGCGGGAGGGCTCAAGAGACCCAGTACTTC. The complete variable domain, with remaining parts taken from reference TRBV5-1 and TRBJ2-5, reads KAGVTQTPRYLIKTRGQQVTLSCSPISGHRSVSWYQQTPGQGLQFLFEYFSETQRNKGNFPGRFSGRQFSNSRSEMNVSTLELGDSALYLCASSRTPSGLGGRAQETQYFGPGTRLLVL.

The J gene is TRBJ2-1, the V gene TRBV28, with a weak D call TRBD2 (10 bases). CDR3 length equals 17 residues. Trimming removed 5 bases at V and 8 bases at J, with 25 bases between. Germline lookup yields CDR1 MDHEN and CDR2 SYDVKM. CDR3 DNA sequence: TGTGCCAGCAGTCAACAGGGGGCTAGCGGGAGTTTCGATGAGCAGTTCTTC. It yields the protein CASSQQGASGSFDEQFF.

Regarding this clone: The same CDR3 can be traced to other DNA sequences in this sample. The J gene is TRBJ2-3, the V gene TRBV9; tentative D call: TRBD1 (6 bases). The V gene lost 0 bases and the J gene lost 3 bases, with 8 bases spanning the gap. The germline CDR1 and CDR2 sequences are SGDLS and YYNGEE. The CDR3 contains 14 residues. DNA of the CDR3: TGTGCCAGCAGCGTAGGGGGGCCGACAGATACGCAGTATTTT. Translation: CASSVGGPTDTQYF.

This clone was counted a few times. The CDR3 sequence: CAISEQGSGNTIYF. CDR3 sequence (DNA): TGTGCCATCAGTGAGCAGGGCTCTGGAAACACCATATATTTT. The chain recombines TRBV10-3 with TRBJ1-3; maybe TRBD1 (5 bases). CDR1 is ENHRY and CDR2 is SYGVKD in the germline V gene. V lost 2 bases, J lost 0 bases, and 5 bases lay in between. This CDR3 has 14 residues.

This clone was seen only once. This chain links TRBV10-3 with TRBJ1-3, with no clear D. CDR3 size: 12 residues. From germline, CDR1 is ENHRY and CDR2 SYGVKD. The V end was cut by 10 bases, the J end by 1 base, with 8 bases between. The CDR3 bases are TGTGCCACCTGGACTTCTGGAAACACCATATATTTT. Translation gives CATWTSGNTIYF.

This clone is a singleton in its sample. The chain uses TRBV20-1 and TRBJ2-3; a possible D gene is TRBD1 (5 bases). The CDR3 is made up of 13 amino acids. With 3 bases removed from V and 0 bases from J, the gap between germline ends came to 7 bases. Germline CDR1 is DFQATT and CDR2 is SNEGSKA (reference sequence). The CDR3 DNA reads TGCAGTGCTAGTTACAGGAGCACAGATACGCAGTATTTT. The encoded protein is CSASYRSTDTQYF.

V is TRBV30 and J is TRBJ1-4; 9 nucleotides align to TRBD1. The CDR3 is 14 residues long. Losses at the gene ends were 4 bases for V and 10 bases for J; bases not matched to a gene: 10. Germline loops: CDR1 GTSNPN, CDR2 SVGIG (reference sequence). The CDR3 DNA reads TGTGCCTGGATTCCTACAGGGGGCGAAGGAAAACTGTTTTTT. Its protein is CAWIPTGGEGKLFF. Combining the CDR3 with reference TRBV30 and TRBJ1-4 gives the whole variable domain SQTIHQWPATLVQPVGSPLSLECTVEGTSNPNLYWYRQAAGRGLQLLFYSVGIGQISSEVPQNLSASRPQDRQFILSSKKLLLSDSGFYLCAWIPTGGEGKLFFGSGTQLSVL.

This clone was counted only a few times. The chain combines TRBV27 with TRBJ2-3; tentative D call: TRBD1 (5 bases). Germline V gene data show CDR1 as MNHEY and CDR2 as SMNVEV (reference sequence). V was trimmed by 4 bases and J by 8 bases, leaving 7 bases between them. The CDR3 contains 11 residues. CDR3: CASSSQGTQYF. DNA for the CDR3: TGTGCCAGCAGTTCGCAGGGTACGCAGTATTTT.

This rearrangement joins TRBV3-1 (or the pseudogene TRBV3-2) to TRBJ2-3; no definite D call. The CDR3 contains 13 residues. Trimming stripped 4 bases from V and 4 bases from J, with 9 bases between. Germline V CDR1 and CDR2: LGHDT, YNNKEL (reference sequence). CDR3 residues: CASSPQVADTQYF. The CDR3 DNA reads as TGTGCCAGCAGCCCTCAGGTCGCAGATACGCAGTATTTT.

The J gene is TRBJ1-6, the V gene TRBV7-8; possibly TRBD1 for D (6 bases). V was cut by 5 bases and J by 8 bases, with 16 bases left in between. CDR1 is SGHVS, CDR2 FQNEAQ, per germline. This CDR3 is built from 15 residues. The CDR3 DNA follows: TGTGCCAGCAGCCAACCTCCCAGGGGAGATTCACCCCTCCACTTT. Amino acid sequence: CASSQPPRGDSPLHF.

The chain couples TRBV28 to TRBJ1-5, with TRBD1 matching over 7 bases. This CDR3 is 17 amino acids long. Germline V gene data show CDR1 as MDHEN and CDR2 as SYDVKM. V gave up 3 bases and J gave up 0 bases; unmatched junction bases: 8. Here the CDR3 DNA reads TGTGCCAGCAGTTTCTCAATGGACAGGAGTAGCAATCAGCCCCAGCATTTT. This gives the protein CASSFSMDRSSNQPQHF.